There are many counts of the clone carrying this TCR beta chain. Its antigen remains unidentified. V lost 4 bases and J lost 0; bases outside the gene matches: 13. CDR3 length: 18 residues. CDR1 and CDR2 from the germline V gene are SQVTM and ANQGSEA. The sample belongs to a study of identical twins. Whole-study findings and limits: Twin pairs had excess sharing that was weaker in beta out-of-frame sequences.

From the 5' RACE reads, TCRdb called clonotypes with MiXCR, one entry per CDR3 protein. Among nearly 900,000 distinct CDR3 sequences listed, approximately 13% were seen once. This sample was shared with a second study, whose subject was yellow fever vaccine responses in identical twins. From that paper: Twins' vaccine T cell responses were reported to seem partly convergent and partly personalized.

The sequenced sample consisted of PBMCs. The source is a woman aged 18-29 years in good health. The V call is TRBV29-1, the J call TRBJ2-3; TRBD2 matches at 10 bases. The CDR3 reads CSVGSGLAGEGSTDTQYF. The CDR3 nucleotides read TGCAGCGTTGGGTCCGGGCTAGCGGGAGAGGGGAGCACAGATACGCAGTATTTT.